Following are 30 T cell receptor beta chains from one sample sequenced in a study of CD4 T cells in relation to SARS-CoV-2 and coronaviruses. Assay: immunoSEQ multiplex PCR; the TCRdb copy retains only in-frame clones and omits some. The sample lists about 37,000 clones, over 75% seen once, with more than 7% in the top ten. Sequencing was carried out using memory CD4+ T cells from PBMCs. Every receptor here comes from an adult with COVID-19.

The V gene is TRBV5-1, the J gene TRBJ2-1; D remains ambiguous. Germline V gives CDR1 SGHRS, CDR2 YFSETQ. With 3 bases removed from V and 7 bases from J, the gap between germline ends came to 5 bases. This CDR3 has 11 amino acids. The CDR3 bases are TGCGCCAGCAGCTGGTCGAATGAGCAGTTCTTC. It is translated as CASSWSNEQFF.

This chain connects TRBV19 to TRBJ2-1; the match to TRBD1 covers 8 bases. After removal of 1 base from V and 8 bases from J, the junction contained 7 bases not matched to a gene. The germline V gene encodes CDR1 LNHDA and CDR2 SQIVND (reference sequence). The CDR3 covers 15 residues. The CDR3 region has the DNA TGTGCCAGTAGTATAGTAGGGACAGGTCGTGATGAGCAGTTCTTC. It codes for CASSIVGTGRDEQFF. Variable domain in full (rest from reference TRBV19 and TRBJ2-1): DGGITQSPKYLFRKEGQNVTLSCEQNLNHDAMYWYRQDPGQGLRLIYYSQIVNDFQKGDIAEGYSVSREKKESFPLTVTSAQKNPTAFYLCASSIVGTGRDEQFFGPGTRLTVL.

The rearrangement links TRBV19 to TRBJ2-2, with 8 positions matching TRBD2. V shed 6 bases, J shed 4 bases, and the junction held 7 bases outside the gene matches. The CDR3 has 15 residues. CDR1 LNHDA and CDR2 SQIVND come from the germline V gene (reference sequence). Written as DNA, the CDR3 is TGTGCCAGTAGCATTAGCGGGGTTAGCACCGGGGAGCTGTTTTTT. Protein sequence: CASSISGVSTGELFF. Full variable domain (outside the CDR3, taken from reference TRBV19 and TRBJ2-2): DGGITQSPKYLFRKEGQNVTLSCEQNLNHDAMYWYRQDPGQGLRLIYYSQIVNDFQKGDIAEGYSVSREKKESFPLTVTSAQKNPTAFYLCASSISGVSTGELFFGEGSRLTVL.

The chain joins TRBV7-2 to TRBJ2-7; 8 bases match TRBD1. The J segment lost 6 bases and the V segment lost 5 bases, leaving 6 bases of the junction unmatched. The CDR3 loop spans 13 amino acids. From germline, CDR1 is SGHTA and CDR2 FQGNSA. In nucleotides, the CDR3 is TGTGCCAGCAGCCTTTTTGGACAGGGCGAGCAGTACTTC. It specifies CASSLFGQGEQYF.

The J gene is TRBJ2-5, the V gene TRBV28, with unresolved D. Trimming shortened V by 9 bases and J by 1 base, and 12 bases separated the two germline ends. CDR1 and CDR2 from the germline V gene are MDHEN and SYDVKM. CDR3 length: 13 amino acids. The CDR3 DNA sequence: TGTGCCAGTGTTTGGCGGCTCCAAGAGACCCAGTACTTC. This codes for CASVWRLQETQYF.

This chain uses TRBV5-4 with TRBJ2-3, with D unresolved. CDR1 is SGHNT, CDR2 YYREEE, per germline (reference sequence). The CDR3 is 15 amino acids. Between the trimmed V and J ends, which lost 1 base and 2 bases, there was a span of 11 bases. The CDR3: CASSLLVGNTDTQYF. CDR3 bases: TGTGCCAGCAGCTTGTTAGTAGGTAACACAGATACGCAGTATTTT.

This rearrangement joins TRBV14 to TRBJ1-2; tentative D call: TRBD1 (5 bases). The CDR3 totals 15 residues. The V end was cut by 6 bases, the J end by 2 bases, with 16 bases between. Germline-derived CDR1 and CDR2 are SGHDN and FVKESK. The CDR3 sequence: CASSQGGYINYGYTF. The CDR3 DNA reads as TGTGCCAGCAGTCAGGGAGGGTATATCAACTATGGCTACACCTTC.

The chain links TRBV9 to TRBJ1-1, with TRBD1 as a possible D gene (5 bases). Deletions cut 3 bases from V and 4 bases from J, with 16 bases between. Per the germline V gene, CDR1 is SGDLS and CDR2 is YYNGEE. CDR3 length equals 15 residues. The CDR3, as DNA: TGTGCCAGCAGCGCCCGGGACCTGGGGGGCACTGAAGCTTTCTTT. This sequence encodes CASSARDLGGTEAFF.

The chain has TRBV9 and TRBJ2-3, with 9 bases lining up with TRBD1. Germline CDR1 is SGDLS and CDR2 is YYNGEE. Trimming removed 4 bases from V and 1 base from J; junction bases left unmatched: 7. This CDR3 has 16 residues. In nucleotides, the CDR3 is TGTGCCAGCAGCCCCAGACAGGGGGGTCGCACAGATACGCAGTATTTT. Its translation: CASSPRQGGRTDTQYF.

The genes are TRBV28 and TRBJ2-3; D gene unclear. V gave up 4 bases and J gave up 3 bases, with 5 bases separating them. Germline V gene sequence: CDR1 MDHEN, CDR2 SYDVKM. The CDR3 runs to 12 residues. The DNA of the CDR3 is TGTGCCAGCAGTTCATTGACAGATACGCAGTATTTT. It is translated as CASSSLTDTQYF.

This clone has a single count. V and J are TRBV5-1 and TRBJ2-3; 15 bases agree with TRBD2. After removal of 4 bases from V and 5 bases from J, the junction contained 8 bases not matched to a gene. The CDR3 runs 17 residues. Germline CDR1 is SGHRS and CDR2 is YFSETQ. CDR3 nucleotide sequence: TGCGCCAGCAGCGGAGGACTAGCGGGGGGGCCCGGAGATACGCAGTATTTT. Translated: CASSGGLAGGPGDTQYF.

This clone was observed a single time. The chain couples TRBV28 to TRBJ1-2; 8 nucleotides agree with TRBD1. The CDR3 runs to 15 residues. The V and J ends lost 5 bases and 8 bases, in that order; junction bases with no gene match: 13. Germline V CDR1 and CDR2: MDHEN, SYDVKM. CDR3 protein: CASSAQGVASGGYTF. The CDR3 DNA follows: TGTGCCAGCAGTGCACAGGGGGTGGCTTCGGGAGGCTACACCTTC.

The chain's CDR3 is CASSQPSGTTSYEQYF. The CDR3 region has the DNA TGTGCCAGCAGCCAACCTTCCGGGACTACCTCCTACGAGCAGTACTTC. The rearrangement links TRBV4-2 to TRBJ2-7; 7 bases are a match to TRBD2. The germline V gene encodes CDR1 LGHNA and CDR2 YNFKEQ. The CDR3 covers 16 residues. V trimming: 2 bases; J trimming: 0 bases; junction bases outside the gene matches: 7.

The rearrangement joins TRBV6-6 to TRBJ1-3; 7 bases are shared with TRBD1. J was trimmed by 0 bases and V by 2 bases; bases with no gene match: 1. The CDR3 runs to 15 residues. Germline lookup yields CDR1 MNHNY and CDR2 SVGAGI (reference sequence). CDR3 in amino acids: CASSYGQVSGNTIYF. The CDR3 DNA sequence: TGTGCCAGCAGTTACGGACAGGTCTCTGGAAACACCATATATTTT.

The V and J genes are TRBV5-1 and TRBJ1-1; the D gene is possibly TRBD1 (6 bases). Trimming pared 2 bases from V and 0 bases from J, leaving 20 bases between. CDR1 and CDR2 from the germline V gene are SGHRS and YFSETQ. The CDR3 contains 18 residues. CDR3 in DNA: TGCGCCAGCAGCTTACAACCCACCACAGGGATGCTGAACACTGAAGCTTTCTTT. This gives the protein CASSLQPTTGMLNTEAFF.

This clone was detected a few times. The rearrangement links TRBV6-5 to TRBJ1-2; 10 bases are shared with TRBD1. With V trimmed by 6 bases and J by 6 bases, 4 bases remained unmatched. The CDR3 extends over 13 amino acids. Germline assignment: CDR1 MNHEY and CDR2 SVGAGI. This CDR3 reads CASRGQGSDGYTF. The CDR3 DNA is TGTGCCAGCAGGGGACAGGGGAGCGATGGCTACACCTTC.

This chain connects TRBV7-3 to TRBJ2-2; possibly TRBD2 for D (7 bases). Trimming shortened V by 2 bases and J by 4 bases, and 14 bases separated the two germline ends. Germline CDR1 and CDR2: SGHTA and FQGTGA. This CDR3 region has 16 residues. DNA of the CDR3: TGTGCCAGCAGCTTAGAGGCGGGGGCGAGCACCGGGGAGCTGTTTTTT. This encodes CASSLEAGASTGELFF.

J is TRBJ1-4 and V is TRBV28, with D tentatively TRBD1 (6 bases). V lost 6 bases to trimming and J lost 4 bases, with 18 bases between them. The CDR3 spans 16 residues. The germline gives CDR1 MDHEN, CDR2 SYDVKM. Here the CDR3 DNA reads TGTGCCAGCAGACAGGGTATTACGGGCAGTAATGAAAAACTGTTTTTT. Its translation is CASRQGITGSNEKLFF.

The chain couples TRBV5-1 to TRBJ2-5; no clear D gene. The CDR3 extends over 11 amino acids. Germline CDR1 SGHRS, CDR2 YFSETQ. V was trimmed by 6 bases and J by 5 bases, leaving 8 bases between them. CDR3 bases: TGCGCCAGCAAGGAGTCGGAGACCCAGTACTTC. Translation: CASKESETQYF.

V usage is TRBV7-2 and J usage is TRBJ1-4; D is undetermined. Germline V gene data show CDR1 as SGHTA and CDR2 as FQGNSA. This CDR3 comprises 13 residues. Trimming took 2 bases from V and 7 from J, leaving 8 bases between them. This chain's CDR3 is CASSLLEGEKLFF. In DNA, the CDR3 is TGTGCCAGCAGCTTATTAGAGGGTGAAAAACTGTTTTTT.

The chain has TRBV19 and TRBJ1-1, with unresolved D. V gave up 7 bases and J gave up 0 bases, with 12 bases separating them. Germline CDR1 LNHDA, CDR2 SQIVND (reference sequence). This CDR3 comprises 14 residues. CDR3 region: CASNLQIMNTEAFF. For the CDR3, the DNA is TGTGCCAGTAACCTACAGATTATGAACACTGAAGCTTTCTTT.

The chain combines TRBV5-1 with TRBJ2-7, with TRBD1 matching 7 bases. The length of the CDR3 is 14 residues. Trimming cost V 0 bases and J 4 bases; bases outside gene matches: 4. Germline CDR1 SGHRS, CDR2 YFSETQ. The CDR3 spells CASSLAGRGYEQYF. The CDR3 DNA sequence: TGCGCCAGCAGCTTGGCCGGCAGGGGGTACGAGCAGTACTTC.

V gene TRBV18 combines with J gene TRBJ2-5, with 7 bases that match TRBD1. The J segment lost 2 bases and the V segment lost 3 bases, leaving 9 bases of the junction unmatched. This CDR3 is built from 16 residues. Germline loops: CDR1 KGHSH, CDR2 LQKENI. CDR3 sequence (DNA): TGTGCCAGCTCACCCCTAAGACAGGGATCTCAAGAGACCCAGTACTTC. Its protein is CASSPLRQGSQETQYF.

V gene TRBV5-1 combines with J gene TRBJ1-3; no clear D gene. Germline V gene data show CDR1 as SGHRS and CDR2 as YFSETQ. Trimming stripped 2 bases from V and 1 base from J, with 13 bases between. This CDR3 comprises 16 residues. This CDR3 is CASSFSLAGSGNTIYF. The CDR3 DNA reads as TGCGCCAGCAGCTTCTCCCTGGCCGGATCTGGAAACACCATATATTTT. Full variable domain (outside the CDR3, taken from reference TRBV5-1 and TRBJ1-3): KAGVTQTPRYLIKTRGQQVTLSCSPISGHRSVSWYQQTPGQGLQFLFEYFSETQRNKGNFPGRFSGRQFSNSRSEMNVSTLELGDSALYLCASSFSLAGSGNTIYFGEGSWLTVV.

J is TRBJ2-3 and V is TRBV5-1, with 9 bases fitting TRBD1. The CDR3 length is 16 residues. Trimming removed 3 bases from V and 2 bases from J; junction bases left unmatched: 7. Looked up from germline, CDR1 is SGHRS and CDR2 is YFSETQ. The CDR3 sequence: CASSSTGTGPTDTQYF. CDR3 DNA: TGCGCCAGCAGCTCGACCGGGACAGGGCCCACAGATACGCAGTATTTT.

CDR3 coding DNA: TGTGCCAGCAGCTTGGGCGGGCAGGGCGGAAACACCATATATTTT. This sequence encodes CASSLGGQGGNTIYF. V gene TRBV5-4 combines with J gene TRBJ1-3; maybe TRBD1 (5 bases). This CDR3 is 15 amino acids long. Germline CDR1 is SGHNT and CDR2 is YYREEE (reference sequence). The ends were cut back, 0 bases at V and 4 bases at J, with 11 bases in the middle. The complete variable domain, with remaining parts taken from reference TRBV5-4 and TRBJ1-3, reads ETGVTQSPTHLIKTRGQQVTLRCSSQSGHNTVSWYQQALGQGPQFIFQYYREEENGRGNFPPRFSGLQFPNYSSELNVNALELDDSALYLCASSLGGQGGNTIYFGEGSWLTVV.

Only one count was recorded for this clone. This sequence joins TRBV5-1 and TRBJ2-3, with TRBD2 identical over 8 bases. V was pared by 7 bases and J by 1 base, with 5 bases of the junction left unmatched. CDR1 SGHRS and CDR2 YFSETQ come from the germline V gene. This CDR3 region has 14 residues. The CDR3, as DNA: TGCGCCAGCCGGGCGGGGGGAGGCACAGATACGCAGTATTTT. It specifies CASRAGGGTDTQYF.

The genes are TRBV2 and TRBJ1-6; the D gene is possibly TRBD1 (6 bases). Germline V CDR1 and CDR2: SNHLY, FYNNEI. The V end was cut by 4 bases, the J end by 8 bases, with 15 bases between. CDR3 length: 15 amino acids. CDR3 amino acids: CASSALTRGDSPLHF. The CDR3 bases are TGTGCCAGCAGTGCCCTGACGAGGGGGGATTCACCCCTCCACTTT.

This chain links TRBV7-2 with TRBJ1-3; no reliable D call. Trimming stripped 1 base from V and 8 bases from J, with 6 bases between. Germline lookup yields CDR1 SGHTA and CDR2 FQGNSA. This CDR3 has 12 residues. The CDR3: CASSLVGYTIYF. CDR3 sequence (DNA): TGTGCCAGCAGCTTAGTCGGGTACACCATATATTTT.

The chain uses TRBV7-9 and TRBJ2-1; unclear D gene. The germline V and J ends were trimmed by 2 bases and 5 bases, with 25 bases remaining between them. Germline assignment: CDR1 SEHNR and CDR2 FQNEAQ (reference sequence). The CDR3 is made up of 19 amino acids. The CDR3 coding sequence is TGTGCCAGCAGCTTATCGGGCAGCCGTGTGGGGATGGTGAACAATGAGCAGTTCTTC. Amino acids: CASSLSGSRVGMVNNEQFF.